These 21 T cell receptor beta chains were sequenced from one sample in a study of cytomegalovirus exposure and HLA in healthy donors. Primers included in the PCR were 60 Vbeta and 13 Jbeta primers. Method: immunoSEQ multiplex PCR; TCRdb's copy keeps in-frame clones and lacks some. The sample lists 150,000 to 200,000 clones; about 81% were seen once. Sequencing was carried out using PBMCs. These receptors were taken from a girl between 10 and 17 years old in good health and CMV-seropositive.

The CDR3 DNA sequence: TGCGCCAGCAGCTTGTATTCCCGAGGCACTGAAGCTTTCTTT. Protein product: CASSLYSRGTEAFF. J is TRBJ1-1 and V is TRBV5-1; D remains ambiguous. Germline CDR1 reads SGHRS; CDR2 reads YFSETQ. Trimming left V 1 base short and J 4 bases short, with 11 bases between. The CDR3 sequence is 14 residues long.

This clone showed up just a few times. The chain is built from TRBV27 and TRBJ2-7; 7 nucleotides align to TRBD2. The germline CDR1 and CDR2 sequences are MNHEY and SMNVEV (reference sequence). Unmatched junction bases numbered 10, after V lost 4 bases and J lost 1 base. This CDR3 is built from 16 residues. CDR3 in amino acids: CASSSLERECSYEQYF. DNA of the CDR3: TGTGCCAGCAGTTCATTGGAGCGGGAATGTTCCTACGAGCAGTACTTC.

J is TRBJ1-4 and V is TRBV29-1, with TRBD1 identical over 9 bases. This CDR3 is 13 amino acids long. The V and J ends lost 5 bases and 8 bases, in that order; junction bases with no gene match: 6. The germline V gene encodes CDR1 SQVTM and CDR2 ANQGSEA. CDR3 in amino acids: CSVRTGGYEKLFF. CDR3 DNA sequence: TGCAGCGTTAGAACAGGGGGCTACGAAAAACTGTTTTTT.

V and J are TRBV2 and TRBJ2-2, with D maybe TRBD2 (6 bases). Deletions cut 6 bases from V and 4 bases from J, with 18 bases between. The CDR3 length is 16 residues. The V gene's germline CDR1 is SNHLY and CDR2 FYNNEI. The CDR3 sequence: CASSRGLLRPTGELFF. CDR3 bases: TGTGCCAGCAGCAGAGGACTACTCCGGCCCACCGGGGAGCTGTTTTTT.

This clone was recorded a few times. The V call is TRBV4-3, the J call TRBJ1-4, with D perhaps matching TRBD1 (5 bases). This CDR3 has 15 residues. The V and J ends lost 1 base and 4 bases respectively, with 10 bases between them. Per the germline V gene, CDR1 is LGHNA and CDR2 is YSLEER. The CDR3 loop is CASSQVRAGNEKLFF. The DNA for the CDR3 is TGCGCCAGCAGCCAAGTCAGGGCCGGTAATGAAAAACTGTTTTTT.

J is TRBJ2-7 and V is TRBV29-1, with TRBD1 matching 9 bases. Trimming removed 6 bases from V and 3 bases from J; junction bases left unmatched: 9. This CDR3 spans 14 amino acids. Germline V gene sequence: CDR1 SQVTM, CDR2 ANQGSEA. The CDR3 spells CSVQGTGLGYEQYF. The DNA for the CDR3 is TGCAGCGTGCAAGGGACAGGGTTAGGCTACGAGCAGTACTTC.

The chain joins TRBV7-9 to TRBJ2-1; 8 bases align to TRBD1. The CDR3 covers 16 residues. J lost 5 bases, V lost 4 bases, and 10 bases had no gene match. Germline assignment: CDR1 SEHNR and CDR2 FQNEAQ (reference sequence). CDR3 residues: CASSSPDRGYDNEQFF. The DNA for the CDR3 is TGTGCCAGCAGCTCCCCCGACAGGGGTTACGACAATGAGCAGTTCTTC.

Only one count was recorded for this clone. CDR3 in DNA: TGTGCCAGCTACCTGGGGGGGCTCCATAGCAATCAGCCCCAGCATTTT. Encoded protein: CASYLGGLHSNQPQHF. The J gene is TRBJ1-5, the V gene TRBV28; maybe TRBD1 (6 bases). CDR1 and CDR2 from the germline V gene are MDHEN and SYDVKM. V was clipped by 8 bases and J by 0 bases, with 17 bases between them. CDR3 length equals 16 residues. The full variable domain, in which reference TRBV28 and TRBJ1-5 provide the parts outside the CDR3, is DVKVTQSSRYLVKRTGEKVFLECVQDMDHENMFWYRQDPGLGLRLIYFSYDVKMKEKGDIPEGYSVSREKKERFSLILESASTNQTSMYLCASYLGGLHSNQPQHFGDGTRLSIL.

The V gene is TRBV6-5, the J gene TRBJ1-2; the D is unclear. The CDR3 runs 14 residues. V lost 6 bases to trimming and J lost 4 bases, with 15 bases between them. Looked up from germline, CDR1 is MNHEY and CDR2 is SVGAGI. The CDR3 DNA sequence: TGTGCCAGCAGCACCGCGGCGTCCATCTATGGCTACACCTTC. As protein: CASSTAASIYGYTF.

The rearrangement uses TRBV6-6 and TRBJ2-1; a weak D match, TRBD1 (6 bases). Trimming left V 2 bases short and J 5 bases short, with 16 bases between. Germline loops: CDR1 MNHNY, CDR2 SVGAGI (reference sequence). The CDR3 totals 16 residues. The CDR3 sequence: CASSYPQTGIDNEQFF. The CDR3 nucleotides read TGTGCCAGCAGTTACCCCCAAACAGGGATTGACAATGAGCAGTTCTTC.

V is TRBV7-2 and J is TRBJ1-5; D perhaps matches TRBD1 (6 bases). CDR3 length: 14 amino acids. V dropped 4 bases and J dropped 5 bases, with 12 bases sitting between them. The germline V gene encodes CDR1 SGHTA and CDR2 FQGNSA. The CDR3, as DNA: TGTGCCAGCAGCTCCGGACAGACCTATCAGCCCCAGCATTTT. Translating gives CASSSGQTYQPQHF.

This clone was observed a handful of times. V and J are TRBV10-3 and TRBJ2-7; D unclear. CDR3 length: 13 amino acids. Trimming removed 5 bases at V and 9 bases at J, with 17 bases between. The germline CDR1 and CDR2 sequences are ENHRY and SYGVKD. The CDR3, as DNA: TGTGCCATCAGTACCGAGCCTTCCACCGGGCAGTACTTC. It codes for CAISTEPSTGQYF.

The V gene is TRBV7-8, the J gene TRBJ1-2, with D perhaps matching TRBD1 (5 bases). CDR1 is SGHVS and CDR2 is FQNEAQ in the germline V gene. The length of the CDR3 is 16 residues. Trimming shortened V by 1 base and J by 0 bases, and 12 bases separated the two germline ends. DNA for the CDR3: TGTGCCAGCAGCTTAGGGCAGGGCAGGGCTAACTATGGCTACACCTTC. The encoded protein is CASSLGQGRANYGYTF.

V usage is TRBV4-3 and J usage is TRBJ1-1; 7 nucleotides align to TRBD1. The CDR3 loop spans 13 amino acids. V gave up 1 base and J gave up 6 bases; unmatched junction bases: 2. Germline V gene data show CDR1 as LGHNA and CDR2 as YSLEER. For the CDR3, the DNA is TGCGCCAGCAGCCAAGGCCAGGGGGCTGAAGCTTTCTTT. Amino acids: CASSQGQGAEAFF.

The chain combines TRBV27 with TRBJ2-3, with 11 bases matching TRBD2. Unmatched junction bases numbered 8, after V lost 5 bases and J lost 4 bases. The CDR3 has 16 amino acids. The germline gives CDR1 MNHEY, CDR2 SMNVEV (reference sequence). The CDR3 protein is CASSTLAGARADTQYF. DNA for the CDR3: TGTGCCAGCAGTACACTAGCGGGAGCTCGCGCAGATACGCAGTATTTT.

The CDR3 DNA reads TGTGCCAGCAGTGAAGGTCCCCTAGACAATGAGCAGTTCTTC. Translation gives CASSEGPLDNEQFF. The chain has TRBV6-1 and TRBJ2-1, with D hard to call. V lost 1 base, J lost 5 bases, and 9 bases lay in between. Germline V gives CDR1 MNHNS, CDR2 SASEGT. This CDR3 is built from 14 residues.

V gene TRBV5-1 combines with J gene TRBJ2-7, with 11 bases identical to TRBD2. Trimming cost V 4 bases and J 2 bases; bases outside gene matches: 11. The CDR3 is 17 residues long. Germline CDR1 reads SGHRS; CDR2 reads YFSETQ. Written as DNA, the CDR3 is TGCGCCAGCAGCCCTGGGGCTAGCGGGAGGCGAGCCTACGAGCAGTACTTC. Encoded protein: CASSPGASGRRAYEQYF.

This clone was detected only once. The CDR3: CASSKVSAGLNTGELFF. CDR3 nucleotide sequence: TGTGCCAGCAGCAAAGTGAGTGCAGGGTTGAACACCGGGGAGCTGTTTTTT. The chain uses TRBV21-1 and TRBJ2-2; no DNA check was done on the table's D call, TRBD1. TRBV21-1 is assigned pseudogene status. The CDR3 consists of 17 residues.

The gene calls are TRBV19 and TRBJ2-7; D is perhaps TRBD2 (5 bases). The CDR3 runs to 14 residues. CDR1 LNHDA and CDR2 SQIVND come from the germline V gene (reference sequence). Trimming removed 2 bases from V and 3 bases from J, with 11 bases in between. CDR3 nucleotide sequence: TGTGCCAGTAGTATATCGCGGAGGAGCTACGAGCAGTACTTC. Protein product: CASSISRRSYEQYF.

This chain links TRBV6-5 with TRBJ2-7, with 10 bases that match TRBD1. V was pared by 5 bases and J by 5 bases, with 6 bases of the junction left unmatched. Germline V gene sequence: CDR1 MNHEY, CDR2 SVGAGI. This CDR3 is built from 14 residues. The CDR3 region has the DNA TGTGCCAGCAGTGATGACAGGGGGCTCGACGAGCAGTACTTC. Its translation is CASSDDRGLDEQYF.

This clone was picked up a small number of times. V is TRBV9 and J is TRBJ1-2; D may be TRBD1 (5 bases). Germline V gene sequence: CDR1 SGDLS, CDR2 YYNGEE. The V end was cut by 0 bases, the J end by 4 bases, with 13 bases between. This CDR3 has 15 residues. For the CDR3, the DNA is TGTGCCAGCAGCGTAGTGGGGGGTTTTGGCTATGGCTACACCTTC. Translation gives CASSVVGGFGYGYTF.